This T cell receptor (beta chain) originates from a study of shared clonotypes between healthy human individuals. Libraries were prepared by immunoSEQ multiplex PCR; TCRdb keeps only in-frame clonotypes and omits some of them. The sample comprises about 600,000 clones, about 96% of which are singletons, and 0.045% to 0.06% rests with the top ten. Per the germline V gene, CDR1 is SNHLY and CDR2 is FYNNEI. This CDR3 comprises 15 residues. V lost 6 bases and J lost 0, with 9 bases in between. The chain joins TRBV2 to TRBJ2-6, with D uncertain. The sample comprised naive CD4+ T cells sorted from blood. This sample's subset: CD45RA+ positively selected. The sequence was obtained from a woman aged 30 to 39 in good health. The CDR3 sequence: CASSARSSGANVLTF. The CDR3 DNA sequence: TGTGCCAGCAGCGCACGTAGCTCTGGGGCCAACGTCCTGACTTTC. The variable domain in full, completed from reference TRBV2 and TRBJ2-6, reads EPEVTQTPSHQVTQMGQEVILRCVPISNHLYFYWYRQILGQKVEFLVSFYNNEISEKSEIFDDQFSVERPDGSNFTLKIRSTKLEDSAMYFCASSARSSGANVLTFGAGSRLTVL.